The 32 T cell receptor beta chains given below trace back to one sample, sequenced in a study of regulatory T cells in long-lasting Graves disease. Building the TCR beta libraries relied on iRepertoire HTBI primers, and CDR3 regions underwent Arm-PCR. In TCRdb, the multiplex PCR reads were re-called with MiXCR into one record per CDR3 protein. The data show about 460,000 distinct CDR3 sequences, 20% to 25% seen once. Indicated time point: persistent/refractory GD, antithyroid drugs over 5 years with positive TRAb. The TCR library was made from RNA extracted from PBMCs. The sequences come from peripheral blood mononuclear cells (PBMCs), collected when the disease was refractory, from a patient treated with antithyroid drugs. The receptors originated from a female donor with Graves disease.

The chain uses TRBV3-1 and TRBJ1-4, with 9 nucleotides matching TRBD1. The CDR3 totals 17 residues. Per germline, CDR1 LGHDT and CDR2 YNNKEL (reference sequence). After removal of 6 bases from V and 7 bases from J, the junction contained 15 bases not matched to a gene. CDR3 residues: CASRRARTGGLGEKLFF. CDR3 nucleotide sequence: TGTGCCAGCAGACGAGCCAGAACAGGGGGCTTAGGTGAAAAACTGTTTTTT.

The rearrangement joins TRBV6-1 to TRBJ2-5; 8 bases line up with TRBD1. There are 15 residues in the CDR3. Germline loops: CDR1 MNHNS, CDR2 SASEGT. V dropped 4 bases and J dropped 4; count of bases not matched to a gene: 8. CDR3 sequence (DNA): TGTGCCAGCAGTGGTGGACAGGGCGTTCGAGAGACCCAGTACTTC. The encoded protein is CASSGGQGVRETQYF.

The rearrangement joins TRBV30 to TRBJ1-5; no clear D. The V and J ends lost 4 bases and 9 bases respectively, with 22 bases between them. The CDR3 contains 15 residues. Germline V gene lookup returns CDR1 GTSNPN and CDR2 SVGIG (reference sequence). CDR3 in amino acids: CAWTKGVAGILPQHF. The CDR3 DNA is TGTGCCTGGACCAAAGGAGTGGCAGGCATCCTGCCCCAGCATTTT.

This clonotype appeared many times. This chain links TRBV3-1 with TRBJ2-7; 7 bases align to TRBD1. The CDR3 length is 13 residues. Trimming cost V 0 bases and J 6 bases; bases outside gene matches: 2. Germline V gene lookup returns CDR1 LGHDT and CDR2 YNNKEL (reference sequence). In DNA form, the CDR3 reads TGTGCCAGCAGCCAAGAGCACAGGGGCGAGCAGTACTTC. Translation: CASSQEHRGEQYF.

This clonotype appeared many times. V and J are TRBV2 and TRBJ2-7; 13 positions agree with TRBD2. The V and J ends lost 0 bases and 3 bases, in that order; junction bases with no gene match: 2. The germline CDR1 and CDR2 sequences are SNHLY and FYNNEI. The CDR3 extends over 16 amino acids. The CDR3 protein is CASSEARTSGGYEQYF. The DNA of the CDR3 is TGTGCCAGCAGTGAAGCGCGGACTAGCGGGGGCTACGAGCAGTACTTC. Complete variable domain (other parts from reference TRBV2 and TRBJ2-7): EPEVTQTPSHQVTQMGQEVILRCVPISNHLYFYWYRQILGQKVEFLVSFYNNEISEKSEIFDDQFSVERPDGSNFTLKIRSTKLEDSAMYFCASSEARTSGGYEQYFGPGTRLTVT.

This clonotype was seen many times. The J gene is TRBJ1-1, the V gene TRBV27; unclear D gene. This CDR3 region has 15 residues. The germline CDR1 and CDR2 sequences are MNHEY and SMNVEV (reference sequence). Trimming removed 5 bases from V and 2 bases from J, with 15 bases in between. In DNA, the CDR3 is TGTGCCAGCAGTGACTTCGGAGGTCCAAACACTGAAGCTTTCTTT. Amino acids: CASSDFGGPNTEAFF.

This clonotype has a count of ten or more. The gene calls are TRBV28 and TRBJ2-7, with 7 bases that match TRBD2. J was trimmed by 2 bases and V by 6 bases; bases with no gene match: 7. Germline CDR1 and CDR2: MDHEN and SYDVKM. The CDR3 consists of 14 residues. The CDR3 bases are TGTGCCAGCAGCCTCGGGACTATCACCTACGAGCAGTACTTC. Its translation: CASSLGTITYEQYF.

J is TRBJ1-5 and V is TRBV20-1, with D uncertain. CDR1 and CDR2 (germline): DFQATT, SNEGSKA (reference sequence). CDR3 length equals 13 residues. The V gene lost 3 bases and the J gene lost 4 bases, with 10 bases spanning the gap. CDR3 DNA sequence: TGCAGTGCTAGGGCGGAGCCTAATCAGCCCCAGCATTTT. Its translation is CSARAEPNQPQHF.

This clonotype was seen many times. This rearrangement joins TRBV12-3 or TRBV12-4 to TRBJ2-7; TRBD2 matches at 8 bases. V lost 11 bases, J lost 5 bases, and 11 bases stayed unmatched. The length of the CDR3 is 13 residues. CDR3 protein: CAAGRGETHEQYF. Here the CDR3 DNA reads TGTGCCGCCGGGCGGGGGGAGACTCACGAGCAGTACTTC.

This clonotype was recorded at least ten times. The chain couples TRBV6-5 to TRBJ1-6; weak D call: TRBD1 (5 bases). From germline, CDR1 is MNHEY and CDR2 SVGAGI. The ends were cut back, 4 bases at V and 8 bases at J, with 18 bases in the middle. CDR3 length: 16 amino acids. The CDR3 here is CASSFLSGAMDSPLHF. CDR3 coding DNA: TGTGCCAGCAGTTTCTTAAGCGGGGCGATGGATTCACCCCTCCACTTT.

The gene calls are TRBV28 and TRBJ2-3, with 9 bases fitting TRBD2. The CDR3 length is 16 residues. The trim removed 5 bases at V and 3 bases at J, leaving 9 bases unmatched. CDR1 MDHEN and CDR2 SYDVKM come from the germline V gene. Written as DNA, the CDR3 is TGTGCCAGCAGTGGGGTAGCGGGAGCTTTGACAGATACGCAGTATTTT. This codes for CASSGVAGALTDTQYF.

The chain uses TRBV10-3 and TRBJ2-2, with a weak D call TRBD2 (6 bases). The CDR3 runs 14 residues. The V end lost 9 bases, the J end lost 0 bases, and 11 bases lay between the germline ends. Germline CDR1 is ENHRY and CDR2 is SYGVKD. The CDR3 DNA is TGTGCCATTAGCGGAATCGCGAACACCGGGGAGCTGTTTTTT. Translated: CAISGIANTGELFF.

For this clonotype: A much larger clone sits a single nucleotide away, making a read error possible. V usage is TRBV7-2 and J usage is TRBJ2-5; D uncertain. Germline CDR1 is SGHTA and CDR2 is FQGNSA. This CDR3 spans 13 amino acids. CDR3 protein: CASSPLMEEIQYF. In DNA form, the CDR3 reads TGTGCCAGCAGCCCTCTGATGGAAGAGATCCAGTACTTC.

This clonotype was seen ten or more times. The chain joins TRBV7-2 to TRBJ2-5; 8 nucleotides align to TRBD1. The CDR3 is made up of 16 amino acids. CDR1 and CDR2 from the germline V gene are SGHTA and FQGNSA. J was trimmed by 5 bases and V by 1 base; bases with no gene match: 9. CDR3 in DNA: TGTGCCAGCAGCTTAGTCGGGCAGGGGGCGCGGGAGACCCAGTACTTC. Translating gives CASSLVGQGARETQYF.

In the case of this clonotype: A much larger clone differs by one base, so this may be a read error. V usage is TRBV10-3 and J usage is TRBJ2-7, with 7 bases that match TRBD2. Germline V gene sequence: CDR1 ENHRY, CDR2 SYGVKD. The CDR3 contains 18 residues. V shed 4 bases and J 3 bases; nucleotides not matched to a gene: 18. The CDR3: CAISGVASGARVIYEQYF. Written as DNA, the CDR3 is TGTGCCATCAGTGGAGTGGCTAGCGGAGCGCGGGTAATCTACGAGCAGTACTTC.

The V call is TRBV2, the J call TRBJ2-5, with TRBD1 identical over 12 bases. After removal of 6 bases from V and 4 bases from J, the junction contained 6 bases not matched to a gene. Looked up from germline, CDR1 is SNHLY and CDR2 is FYNNEI. The CDR3 length is 15 residues. CDR3 DNA: TGTGCCAGCAGCCGGGGACAGGGGGCACTAGAGACCCAGTACTTC. Translated: CASSRGQGALETQYF.

This clonotype was observed many times. V is TRBV7-2 and J is TRBJ1-6; no definite D call. Per the germline V gene, CDR1 is SGHTA and CDR2 is FQGNSA. This CDR3 spans 15 amino acids. Trimming left V 4 bases short and J 0 bases short, with 7 bases between. The CDR3 region has the DNA TGTGCCAGCAGCTCACAGAGCTCCTATAATTCACCCCTCCACTTT. Protein sequence: CASSSQSSYNSPLHF.

The genes are TRBV3-1 and TRBJ1-2, with D possibly TRBD1 on 5 matching bases. Germline V lookup: CDR1 LGHDT, CDR2 YNNKEL (reference sequence). This CDR3 is 17 amino acids long. Deletions cut 0 bases from V and 4 bases from J, with 18 bases between. This CDR3 reads CASSQDAGQGLFYGYTF. CDR3 coding DNA: TGTGCCAGCAGCCAAGATGCGGGGCAGGGACTCTTCTATGGCTACACCTTC.

With regard to this clonotype: Since a much larger clone is just one base distant, this may be a read error. The conserved final phenylalanine or tryptophan is absent from the CDR3, which likely points to a read error. The chain has TRBV15 and TRBJ1-1; a possible D gene is TRBD1 (6 bases). The V end was cut by 2 bases, the J end by 5 bases, with 15 bases between. Germline CDR1 and CDR2: LNHNV and YYDKDF (reference sequence). There are 15 residues in the CDR3. The chain's CDR3 is CATSRPEGGRTEAFL. As DNA, the CDR3 is TGTGCCACCAGCAGACCTGAAGGGGGGAGGACTGAAGCTTTCCTT.

J is TRBJ1-6 and V is TRBV3-1; no definite D call. Germline CDR1 LGHDT, CDR2 YNNKEL (reference sequence). V was trimmed by 3 bases and J by 9 bases, leaving 12 bases between them. The CDR3 has 14 amino acids. CDR3 DNA sequence: TGTGCCAGCAGCCAGCGACCGTTTGGTTCACCCCTCCACTTT. Translating gives CASSQRPFGSPLHF.

This clonotype was seen ten or more times. J is TRBJ1-5 and V is TRBV29-1, with TRBD1 as a possible D gene (5 bases). CDR3 length: 13 residues. V dropped 5 bases and J dropped 2 bases, with 10 bases sitting between them. CDR1 and CDR2 from the germline V gene are SQVTM and ANQGSEA. CDR3 in amino acids: CSVLAGGNQPQHF. The CDR3 region has the DNA TGCAGCGTTCTCGCGGGGGGCAATCAGCCCCAGCATTTT. The variable domain in full, with the rest retrieved from reference TRBV29-1 and TRBJ1-5, is SAVISQKPSRDICQRGTSLTIQCQVDSQVTMMFWYRQQPGQSLTLIATANQGSEATYESGFVIDKFPISRPNLTFSTLTVSNMSPEDSSIYLCSVLAGGNQPQHFGDGTRLSIL.

V and J are TRBV6-1 and TRBJ2-5; tentative D call: TRBD1 (5 bases). CDR3 length: 14 residues. Germline lookup yields CDR1 MNHNS and CDR2 SASEGT. Trimming took 7 bases from V and 4 from J, leaving 16 bases between them. DNA for the CDR3: TGTGCCAGCACCGAACCCCAGGGAAGAGAGACCCAGTACTTC. Its protein product is CASTEPQGRETQYF.

Ten or more counts support this clonotype. V gene TRBV7-2 combines with J gene TRBJ2-5, with unresolved D. The CDR3 sequence is 15 residues long. With 1 base removed from V and 5 bases from J, the gap between germline ends came to 14 bases. The germline gives CDR1 SGHTA, CDR2 FQGNSA. CDR3 sequence (DNA): TGTGCCAGCAGCTTAGATTCCGGGTTGGGGGAGACCCAGTACTTC. Translating gives CASSLDSGLGETQYF.

J is TRBJ1-1 and V is TRBV4-1; perhaps TRBD1 as D (6 bases). The V gene lost 5 bases and the J gene lost 9 bases, with 10 bases spanning the gap. This CDR3 contains 11 residues. Germline V lookup: CDR1 MGHRA, CDR2 YSYEKL. The CDR3 protein is CASSLTGKAFF. The CDR3 coding sequence is TGCGCCAGCAGCTTGACAGGTAAAGCTTTCTTT.

This clonotype was counted at least ten times. This rearrangement joins TRBV2 to TRBJ2-7; TRBD1 matches 10 bases. CDR1 is SNHLY, CDR2 FYNNEI, per germline. The CDR3 extends over 14 amino acids. J was trimmed by 1 base and V by 6 bases; bases with no gene match: 3. Here the CDR3 reads CASRGQGQSYEQYF. CDR3 bases: TGTGCCAGCAGGGGACAGGGGCAGTCCTACGAGCAGTACTTC. Combining the CDR3 with reference TRBV2 and TRBJ2-7 gives the whole variable domain EPEVTQTPSHQVTQMGQEVILRCVPISNHLYFYWYRQILGQKVEFLVSFYNNEISEKSEIFDDQFSVERPDGSNFTLKIRSTKLEDSAMYFCASRGQGQSYEQYFGPGTRLTVT.

Ten or more counts support this clonotype. This chain connects TRBV7-2 to TRBJ2-5, with D uncertain. Deletions cut 4 bases from V and 0 bases from J, with 6 bases between. The CDR3 has 13 residues. The germline CDR1 and CDR2 sequences are SGHTA and FQGNSA. In DNA, the CDR3 is TGTGCCAGCAGCTCAAGGTACCAAGAGACCCAGTACTTC. Protein: CASSSRYQETQYF.

Remarks on this clonotype: A much larger clone differs by one base, so this may be a read error. The J gene is TRBJ2-5, the V gene TRBV20-1, with a possible D match to TRBD1 (5 bases). The DNA end is a closer match to TRBJ2-1, so the J assignment may be wrong. Germline V gene lookup returns CDR1 DFQATT and CDR2 SNEGSKA (reference sequence). The CDR3 is 12 amino acids. CDR3 nucleotide sequence: TGCAGTGCTAGTAGACAGCAAGAGACCCAGTTCTTC. Its protein is CSASRQQETQFF.

This clonotype was seen only a few times. V is TRBV19 and J is TRBJ2-5, with D perhaps TRBD2 (5 bases). Germline values: CDR1 LNHDA, CDR2 SQIVND (reference sequence). Trimming stripped 6 bases from V and 3 bases from J, with 14 bases between. This CDR3 contains 14 residues. As DNA, the CDR3 is TGTGCCAGTAGGGACCGGCGGGTGGAAGAGACCCAGTACTTC. This codes for CASRDRRVEETQYF.

The chain couples TRBV19 to TRBJ1-1; 7 nucleotides align to TRBD1. This CDR3 has 15 residues. The J segment lost 0 bases and the V segment lost 4 bases, leaving 5 bases of the junction unmatched. CDR1 LNHDA and CDR2 SQIVND come from the germline V gene (reference sequence). The CDR3 coding sequence is TGTGCCAGTAGTAAAGGGGACAGCATGAACACTGAAGCTTTCTTT. Translating it yields CASSKGDSMNTEAFF.

At least ten counts were recorded for this clonotype. The chain employs TRBV6-1 and TRBJ2-7; TRBD2 agrees at 11 bases. CDR1 is MNHNS, CDR2 SASEGT, per germline. The V segment lost 7 bases and the J segment 5 bases; nucleotides outside the gene matches: 13. CDR3 length: 16 residues. Here the CDR3 reads CASITGLAGGGNEQYF. The CDR3, as DNA: TGTGCCAGCATCACGGGGCTAGCGGGAGGAGGGAACGAGCAGTACTTC.

This clonotype occurred many times. The chain recombines TRBV28 with TRBJ1-2; D not certain. Between the trimmed V and J ends, which lost 2 bases and 2 bases, there was a span of 6 bases. CDR1 is MDHEN and CDR2 is SYDVKM in the germline V gene. This CDR3 has 13 residues. In nucleotides, the CDR3 is TGTGCCAGCAGTTTAACAGTCAACTATGGCTACACCTTC. Its protein product is CASSLTVNYGYTF.

The chain carries TRBV11-2 and TRBJ1-2; tentative D call: TRBD1 (6 bases). Germline V gene data show CDR1 as SGHAT and CDR2 as FQNNGV. This CDR3 region has 16 residues. Trimming pared 1 base from V and 4 bases from J, leaving 16 bases between. The CDR3 bases are TGTGCCAGCAGCTTAGTAGGGGACATATCGACCTATGGCTACACCTTC. Protein: CASSLVGDISTYGYTF.